The 2 T cell receptor beta chains given below trace back to one sample, sequenced in a study of cytomegalovirus exposure and HLA in healthy donors. The study ran its PCR with 60 Vbeta and 13 Jbeta primers. Assay: immunoSEQ multiplex PCR; the TCRdb copy retains only in-frame clones and omits some. The table records about 140,000 clones, over 75% of them present only once. The specimen sequenced was PBMCs. These receptors all stem from a man aged 35 to 55 in good health and CMV-seronegative.

The table lists this clone with a count of one. The chain employs TRBV9 and TRBJ2-4; 7 positions agree with TRBD2. The V gene end was trimmed by 0 bases and the J gene end by 7 bases; junction bases not matched to a gene: 4. The CDR3 runs to 14 residues. The germline V gene has CDR1 SGDLS and CDR2 YYNGEE. CDR3 residues: CASSVEGGMNIQYF. The DNA of the CDR3 is TGTGCCAGCAGCGTAGAGGGAGGGATGAACATTCAGTACTTC. Filled out from reference TRBV9 and TRBJ2-4, the complete variable domain reads DSGVTQTPKHLITATGQRVTLRCSPRSGDLSVYWYQQSLDQGLQFLIQYYNGEERAKGNILERFSAQQFPDLHSELNLSSLELGDSALYFCASSVEGGMNIQYFGAGTRLSVL.

This clone was seen only once. The V gene is TRBV6-5, the J gene TRBJ2-2, with TRBD2 matching over 9 bases. J lost 8 bases, V lost 7 bases, and 2 bases had no gene match. The CDR3 spans 12 residues. The germline V gene has CDR1 MNHEY and CDR2 SVGAGI. The CDR3 bases are TGTGCCAGCAACCTAGCGGGGGGGGAGCTGTTTTTT. It codes for CASNLAGGELFF.